This is a list of T cell receptor beta chains from one sample in a study of blood T cell repertoires in COVID-19. The protocol was immunoSEQ multiplex PCR, while the TCRdb copy is restricted to in-frame clones and leaves out a portion. The profile shows 300,000 to 450,000 clones, roughly 85% of them singletons. Sequencing input: peripheral blood. These receptors were obtained from a woman aged 18 to 35 with acute or convalescent COVID-19. CDR3s leave out the opening cysteine and the closing phenylalanine or tryptophan.

TRBJ2-2 TRBV9 ASSHPGTSGRGTGELF
TRBJ1-2 TRBV4-1 ASSPAGVIKTRDYGYT
TRBJ2-3 TRBV9 ASSGSGGDTQY
TRBJ2-4 TRBV6-1 ASSELGGIKNIQY
TRBJ1-6 TRBV6-5 ASKGVGNSPLH
TRBJ2-2 TRBV24-1 ATSGLIQQPNTGELF
TRBJ1-2 TRBV5-1 ASSLAGKFDGYT
TRBJ2-1 TRBV6-1 ASSERDRGPYNEQF
TRBJ2-7 TRBV19 ASTGLGGRNEQY
TRBJ2-7 TRBV9 ASSVGVGPEEQY
TRBJ2-5 TRBV14 ASSQGPTGGLETQY
TRBJ1-5 TRBV2 ASSEGAINQPQH
TRBJ1-2 TRBV6-1 ASSEKIGQFYGYT
TRBJ1-5 TRBV7-6 ASSLGGPESNQPQH
TRBJ1-2 TRBV3-1/TRBV3-2 ASSHESRYGYT
TRBJ2-5 TRBV28 ASSVAGRETQY
TRBJ2-7 TRBV4-1 ASSQTRWGAYEQY
TRBJ2-2 TRBV6-1 ASSVRTGMDTGELF
TRBJ2-7 TRBV6-6 ASSYSLSYYEQY
TRBJ1-6 TRBV19 ASSDRVDSPLH
TRBJ1-1 TRBV19 ASSIIGQGTEAF
TRBJ2-5 TRBV28 ASTTRGQETQY
TRBJ1-1 TRBV28 ASISRRTEAF
TRBJ2-5 TRBV30 AWSVQTVQETQY
TRBJ1-1 TRBV28 ASIPHRHTEAF
TRBJ2-1 TRBV30 AWSVGRPNEQF
TRBJ2-2 TRBV18 ASSNQAGQQTGELF
TRBJ2-4 TRBV28 ASSLPQGAGNIQY
TRBJ1-3 TRBV9 ASSEQGGLSGNTIY
TRBJ2-7 TRBV27 ASRTGTGGYEQY
TRBJ2-5 TRBV12-5 ASGLVLAGGQETQY
TRBJ1-4 TRBV5-1 ASSLGGTVIATNEKLF
TRBJ2-2 TRBV5-1 ASRAGTSDTGELF
TRBJ2-7 TRBV2 ASSDELGLEQY